One sample yielded the 31 T cell receptor beta chains listed below, sequenced in a study of CD8+ T cells in alopecia areata. cDNA prepared by RNA extraction and subsequent reverse transcription served as the template for sequencing. Only in-frame clones appear in the TCRdb table, and some are missing; sequencing was by immunoSEQ multiplex PCR. This sample comprises some 110,000 clones, none seen once only. Sequenced material: lesional skin. The receptors shown here come from a C3H/HeJ mouse with alopecia areata. For the strain, the MHC haplotype given is H2-k.

This clone was picked up many times. The germline and genes are mouse ones. The CDR3 end lies 4 residues beyond the end of the read and is filled in from the germline J gene. This chain uses TRBV19 with TRBJ2-2; 9 positions agree with TRBD1. The CDR3 is made up of 14 amino acids. After removal of 2 bases from V and 4 bases from J, the junction contained 0 bases not matched to a gene. Germline CDR1 and CDR2: FNHDT and SITEND (reference sequence). This CDR3 reads CASSMGQGTGQLYF. CDR3 bases read: TGTGCCAGCAGTATGGGACAGGGCACCGGG.

With respect to this clone: The genes are named according to mouse. The read is 4 residues too short to cover the CDR3 end, so that end is filled in from the germline J gene. This chain joins TRBV19 and TRBJ2-1; 10 bases map to TRBD2. This CDR3 spans 13 amino acids. CDR1 and CDR2 from the germline V gene are FNHDT and SITEND (reference sequence). V was pared by 7 bases and J by 5 bases, with 3 bases of the junction left unmatched. The CDR3 reads CASCWGGDAEQFF. Partial CDR3 DNA: TGTGCCAGCTGCTGGGGGGGCGATGCT.

Of note for this clone: The gene names here belong to mouse. The read terminates 4 residues before the CDR3 end, so the remaining end is supplied by the germline J gene. V usage is TRBV19 and J usage is TRBJ1-4; 9 positions agree with TRBD1. CDR1 and CDR2 from the germline V gene are FNHDT and SITEND (reference sequence). This CDR3 has 14 residues. V lost 6 bases to trimming and J lost 3 bases; unmatched junction nucleotides: 3. The CDR3 here is CASMGQGPNERLFF. The CDR3 bases that were read are TGTGCCAGCATGGGACAGGGACCCAACGAA.

Worth noting for this clone: Germline and genes: mouse. Read data end 4 residues before the CDR3 end; the end is taken from the germline J gene. The rearrangement joins TRBV12-1 to TRBJ1-2; 8 nucleotides align to TRBD1. The CDR3 has 13 amino acids. Germline loops: CDR1 SGHSN, CDR2 HYEKVE. The CDR3 spells CASSRQGAGDYTF. The covered CDR3 bases are TGTGCCAGCTCCCGTCAGGGGGCAGGC.

About this clone: Gene and germline names: mouse. The read comes to an end 4 residues before the CDR3 does, leaving the germline J gene to fill in the end. The identical CDR3 is also encoded by other nucleotide sequences in the sample. The chain has TRBV19 and TRBJ2-2; 8 positions agree with TRBD1. The CDR3 loop spans 14 amino acids. CDR1 is FNHDT and CDR2 is SITEND in the germline V gene (reference sequence). The trim removed 6 bases at V and 2 bases at J, leaving 3 bases unmatched. CDR3 bases read: TGTGCCAGCACCACAGGGGGGAACACCGGG. It codes for CASTTGGNTG. The CDR3 in full is CASTTGGNTGQLYF.

Concerning this clone: Gene names are mouse gene names. From the germline J gene comes the end of the CDR3, since the read stops 4 residues before it. This chain joins TRBV13-2 and TRBJ2-7; 11 positions agree with TRBD2. CDR1 and CDR2 from the germline V gene are NNHNN and SYGAGS (reference sequence). V was clipped by 3 bases and J by 3 bases; unmatched bases: 5. This CDR3 contains 15 residues. The CDR3 is CASGGPGLGDYEQYF. The covered CDR3 bases are TGTGCCAGCGGTGGACCGGGACTGGGGGACTAT.

With respect to this clone: The germline and genes are mouse ones. The CDR3 extends 4 residues past the end of the read, so its final part is completed from the germline J gene. The rearrangement uses TRBV19 and TRBJ2-7; D unresolved. Germline CDR1 FNHDT, CDR2 SITEND (reference sequence). This CDR3 spans 11 amino acids. CDR3 amino acids: CASSSRYEQYF. The part of the CDR3 DNA that was read is TGTGCCAGCAGTTCGAGGTAT.

This clone was picked up a small number of times. Germline and genes: mouse. From the germline J gene comes the end of the CDR3, since the read stops 4 residues before it. The V and J genes are TRBV13-1 and TRBJ2-5; 7 bases map to TRBD2. CDR3 size: 14 residues. Germline-derived CDR1 and CDR2 are NSHNY and SYGAGN. This CDR3 reads CASSEGWGSDTQYF. The part of the CDR3 DNA that was read is TGTGCCAGCAGTGAGGGCTGGGGGTCAGAC.

In regard to this clone: Gene names and germline refer to mouse. CDR3 protein: CASSDQWDNNERLFF. The sequenced CDR3 bases are TGTGCCAGCAGTGATCAGTGGGACAACAACGAA. The chain joins TRBV13-3 to TRBJ1-4; D possibly corresponds to TRBD1 (6 bases). Coverage ceases 4 residues before the CDR3 finishes, and the germline J gene fills in the end. Trimming left V 1 base short and J 4 bases short, with 11 bases between. CDR1 and CDR2 from the germline V gene are NNHDY and SYVADS. The CDR3 is 15 residues long.

In regard to this clone: Germline and genes: mouse. The CDR3 spells CAWSPGDWGVPYAEQFF. The part of the CDR3 DNA that was read is TGTGCCTGGAGCCCCGGGGACTGGGGGGTCCCCTATGCT. V usage is TRBV31 and J usage is TRBJ2-1; 12 positions agree with TRBD2. The CDR3 end is not reached by the read, which stops 4 residues before it; the germline J gene fills it in. Germline-derived CDR1 and CDR2 are GKSSPN and SITVG. The CDR3 consists of 17 residues. Trimming cost V 3 bases and J 3 bases; bases outside gene matches: 9.

The sample holds many counts of this clone. Translating the DNA gives a protein that differs from the TCRdb entry at residue 13; the protein shown here is that DNA translation. Gene labels here are mouse ones. The CDR3 end lies 3 residues beyond the end of the read and is filled in from the germline J gene. This sequence joins TRBV13-3 and TRBJ1-3, with TRBD1 as a possible D gene (5 bases). This CDR3 region has 16 residues. The ends were cut back, 0 bases at V and 0 bases at J, with 10 bases in the middle. Germline loops: CDR1 NNHDY, CDR2 SYVADS. The CDR3 sequence is CASSDGAGPSGNTLYF. Incomplete CDR3 DNA: TGTGCCAGCAGTGATGGGGCAGGGCCTTCTGGAAATACG. The full variable domain, completed using reference TRBV13-3 and TRBJ1-3, is EAAVTQSPRSKVAVTGGKVTLSCHQTNNHDYMYWYRQDTGHGLRLIHYSYVADSTEKGDIPDGYKASRPSQENFSLILELASLSQTAVYFCASSDGAGPSGNTLYFGEGSRLIVV.

About this clone itself: Gene names and germline refer to mouse. The read ends 4 residues before the CDR3 terminus; that terminus is restored from the germline J gene. The chain combines TRBV1 with TRBJ1-2, with 7 nucleotides matching TRBD1. The CDR3 has 15 amino acids. Germline CDR1 is NSQYPW and CDR2 is LRSPGD (reference sequence). J gave up 0 bases and V 3 bases, and 4 bases lay outside the gene matches. The sequenced part of the CDR3 DNA is TGCACCTGCAGTGCCAGGGACAGATCAAACTCC. Translating gives CTCSARDRSNS. The CDR3 in full is CTCSARDRSNSDYTF.

This clone came up a few times. Gene names are the mouse ones. The read terminates 4 residues ahead of where the CDR3 ends, so the germline J gene completes it. The chain is built from TRBV13-3 and TRBJ2-5; 9 bases match TRBD2. The CDR3 totals 16 residues. CDR1 and CDR2 (germline): NNHDY, SYVADS. V lost 1 base and J lost 2; bases outside the gene matches: 5. The CDR3 bases that were read are TGTGCCAGCAGTGATAGAGGCTGGGGGGGCCAAGAC. Protein sequence: CASSDRGWGGQD. The whole CDR3 protein is CASSDRGWGGQDTQYF.

This clone was counted many times. Gene names denote mouse genes. The sample contains more than one DNA sequence encoding this CDR3. The part of the CDR3 DNA that was read is TGTGCCAGCAGTGGACTGGGGGGAGGTGCT. Translation gives CASSGLGGGA. The CDR3 in its entirety is CASSGLGGGAEQFF. The rearrangement uses TRBV13-3 and TRBJ2-1, with 10 positions matching TRBD2. Read coverage stops 4 residues before the CDR3 terminus; the germline J gene supplies the remainder. CDR3 size: 14 residues. The junction had 3 bases not matched to a gene; V was cut back by 3 bases and J by 6 bases. From germline, CDR1 is NNHDY and CDR2 SYVADS.

To note about this clone: Gene names and germline refer to mouse. The sequenced fragment ends 4 residues before the CDR3 boundary, so the rest is inferred from the germline J gene. V and J are TRBV1 and TRBJ1-1; 8 nucleotides agree with TRBD1. The CDR3 spans 16 residues. Germline trimming cut 1 base from V and 4 bases from J; bases unmatched to any gene: 8. Per germline, CDR1 NSQYPW and CDR2 LRSPGD (reference sequence). The chain's CDR3 is CTCSAGIQGAGTEVFF. The DNA read from the CDR3 is TGCACCTGCAGTGCAGGGATTCAGGGGGCAGGCACA. The variable domain in full, completed from reference TRBV1 and TRBJ1-1, reads VTLLEQNPRWRLVPRGQAVNLRCILKNSQYPWMSWYQQDLQKQLQWLFTLRSPGDKEVKSLPGADYLATRVTDTELRLQVANMSQGRTLYCTCSAGIQGAGTEVFFGKGTRLTVV.

Comments on this clone: Gene and germline names: mouse. The observed sequence ends 4 residues before the CDR3 terminus, with the missing tail filled in from the germline J gene. The J gene is TRBJ2-4, the V gene TRBV19, with TRBD1 matching over 10 bases. Germline CDR1 and CDR2: FNHDT and SITEND (reference sequence). J lost 0 bases, V lost 4 bases, and 2 bases had no gene match. The CDR3 extends over 15 amino acids. The covered CDR3 bases are TGTGCCAGCAGTGGGACAGGGGCTAGTCAAAAC. The encoded protein is CASSGTGASQN. The whole CDR3 protein reads CASSGTGASQNTLYF.

This clone was picked up a small number of times. The protein listed by TCRdb differs at residue 11 from the translated DNA, so the DNA translation is shown. Mouse germline and gene names are used. Read sequence stops 3 residues before the CDR3 end, and the germline J gene provides the missing end. The rearrangement uses TRBV19 and TRBJ1-3; 8 bases align to TRBD1. CDR3 size: 14 residues. Germline CDR1 FNHDT, CDR2 SITEND (reference sequence). The CDR3 loop is CASNSGGSGSTLYF. The CDR3 DNA, read in part, is TGTGCCAGCAATTCAGGGGGCTCTGGAAGTACG.

This clone was counted ten times or more. Genes and germline are mouse. Read coverage stops 4 residues before the CDR3 terminus; the germline J gene supplies the remainder. This rearrangement joins TRBV13-3 to TRBJ1-2, with 7 bases identical to TRBD1. The ends lost 5 bases at V and 2 bases at J; junction bases unmatched: 3. CDR1 and CDR2 from the germline V gene are NNHDY and SYVADS. The CDR3 consists of 13 residues. Partial CDR3 DNA: TGTGCCAGCAGCTTACAGGGGAACTCC. Residues: CASSLQGNS. The whole CDR3 reads CASSLQGNSDYTF.

Concerning this clone itself: Genes here carry mouse names. The CDR3 end falls 4 residues outside the read, so it is completed with the germline J gene. V usage is TRBV13-3 and J usage is TRBJ2-3; possibly TRBD1 for D (5 bases). The CDR3 is made up of 16 amino acids. Between the trimmed V and J ends, which lost 3 bases and 1 base, there was a span of 15 bases. Germline values: CDR1 NNHDY, CDR2 SYVADS. The sequenced part of the CDR3 DNA is TGTGCCAGCAGTGTCCCGGGTAGGGGAGGTGCAGAA. Protein product: CASSVPGRGGAE. The complete CDR3 reads CASSVPGRGGAETLYF.

As to this clone: The protein in this entry is translated from the DNA; at residue 13 it differs from the protein listed in TCRdb. Genes and germline come from the mouse. The missing CDR3 end, 3 residues past where the read stops, is filled in from the germline J gene. J is TRBJ1-6 and V is TRBV19, with TRBD1 as a possible D gene (6 bases). TRBJ1-6 carries the ORF label, with uncertain function. This CDR3 has 16 amino acids. Trimming shortened V by 6 bases and J by 0 bases, and 13 bases separated the two germline ends. Germline V gene sequence: CDR1 FNHDT, CDR2 SITEND (reference sequence). The CDR3 loop is CASTPRDNSYNSPLYF. CDR3 DNA, as far as it was read: TGTGCCAGCACCCCTCGGGACAATTCCTATAATTCGCCC.

On this clone: Mouse gene names apply. Read coverage stops 4 residues before the CDR3 terminus; the germline J gene supplies the remainder. This chain links TRBV19 with TRBJ2-3, with 13 bases matching TRBD2. The CDR3 loop spans 15 amino acids. V trimming: 5 bases; J trimming: 2 bases; junction bases outside the gene matches: 2. In germline, CDR1 is FNHDT, CDR2 SITEND (reference sequence). CDR3 DNA, as far as it was read: TGTGCCAGCAGGGGACTGGGGGGGATTGCAGAA. This codes for CASRGLGGIAE. The whole CDR3 protein reads CASRGLGGIAETLYF. Full variable domain (outside the CDR3, taken from reference TRBV19 and TRBJ2-3): GGIITQTPKFLIGQEGQKLTLKCQQNFNHDTMYWYRQDSGKGLRLIYYSITENDLQKGDLSEGYDASREKKSSFSLTVTSAQKNEMAVFLCASRGLGGIAETLYFGSGTRLTVL.

This clone was picked up a small number of times. The listed genes are named as in mouse. Sequencing ends 4 residues short of the CDR3 end; the germline J gene provides the rest. The J gene is TRBJ1-2, the V gene TRBV13-2, with TRBD1 matching 12 bases. The germline V gene encodes CDR1 NNHNN and CDR2 SYGAGS (reference sequence). This CDR3 is built from 14 residues. Incomplete CDR3 DNA: TGTGCCAGCGGAAACCGGGACAGGGGGCGC. Residues: CASGNRDRGR. The full CDR3 is CASGNRDRGRDYTF.

This clone was seen more than once but under ten times. The gene names given are mouse names. The read is 4 residues too short to cover the CDR3 end, so that end is filled in from the germline J gene. This chain uses TRBV31 with TRBJ2-1, with 7 bases lining up with TRBD1. The CDR3 has 13 amino acids. Germline V gene lookup returns CDR1 GKSSPN and CDR2 SITVG. V was clipped by 5 bases and J by 4 bases; unmatched bases: 5. The DNA read from the CDR3 is TGTGCCTGGTCGCCGGGACAGTATGCT. Translating gives CAWSPGQYA. The whole CDR3 is CAWSPGQYAEQFF.

In the case of this clone: Mouse germline and gene names are used. The read comes to an end 4 residues before the CDR3 does, leaving the germline J gene to fill in the end. J is TRBJ2-1 and V is TRBV12-2; 11 bases line up with TRBD1. Trimming at V came to 1 base and at J to 5 bases, leaving 0 bases not matched to a gene. CDR1 and CDR2 from the germline V gene are SGHLS and HYDKME. The CDR3 is 14 amino acids. The CDR3 spells CASSLGQGDAEQFF. The sequenced part of the CDR3 DNA is TGTGCCAGCTCTCTGGGACAGGGGGATGCT.

This clone has ten or more counts. Genes and germline come from the mouse. The read comes to an end 4 residues before the CDR3 does, leaving the germline J gene to fill in the end. The rearrangement joins TRBV19 to TRBJ2-1; TRBD1 is a possible D gene (5 bases). Germline CDR1 and CDR2: FNHDT and SITEND (reference sequence). CDR3 length: 12 amino acids. Trimming took 6 bases from V and 3 from J, leaving 7 bases between them. The CDR3 sequence: CASMDTYAEQFF. The DNA read from the CDR3 is TGTGCCAGCATGGACACCTATGCT.

This clone appeared a few times. Gene names and germline refer to mouse. The read ends 4 residues early relative to the CDR3; the germline J gene fills the gap. The chain employs TRBV1 and TRBJ2-3, with TRBD1 as a possible D gene (6 bases). Germline CDR1 is NSQYPW and CDR2 is LRSPGD (reference sequence). The CDR3 runs to 17 residues. V lost 0 bases, J lost 0 bases, and 13 bases lay in between. This CDR3 is CTCSADPGHSSAETLYF. The sequenced CDR3 bases are TGCACCTGCAGTGCAGATCCGGGACACTCTAGTGCAGAA.

Worth noting for this clone: Gene names are mouse gene names. The read ends 4 residues shy of where the CDR3 ends; the end is completed using the germline J gene. This rearrangement joins TRBV13-1 to TRBJ2-3; 13 positions agree with TRBD2. In germline, CDR1 is NSHNY, CDR2 SYGAGN. This CDR3 is built from 17 residues. The junction had 6 bases not matched to a gene; V was cut back by 5 bases and J by 0 bases. The CDR3 spells CASRGTGGVHSAETLYF. Partial CDR3 DNA: TGTGCCAGCAGGGGGACTGGGGGGGTACATAGTGCAGAA.

The table lists this clone with a few counts. These gene names are mouse names. The read terminates 4 residues before the CDR3 end, so the remaining end is supplied by the germline J gene. The J gene is TRBJ2-7, the V gene TRBV19, with TRBD1 identical over 12 bases. V dropped 5 bases and J dropped 2; count of bases not matched to a gene: 2. CDR1 is FNHDT and CDR2 is SITEND in the germline V gene (reference sequence). The CDR3 contains 14 residues. The covered CDR3 bases are TGTGCCAGCAGAGGGACAGGGGGCCCCTAT. It specifies CASRGTGGPY. The full CDR3 reads CASRGTGGPYEQYF.

A remark on this clone: The gene names given are mouse names. The read halts 4 residues ahead of the CDR3 end, with the missing end drawn from the germline J gene. Distinct nucleotide sequences in the sample also encode this CDR3. This sequence joins TRBV19 and TRBJ2-2; 11 bases fit TRBD2. From germline, CDR1 is FNHDT and CDR2 SITEND (reference sequence). The CDR3 is made up of 17 amino acids. The trim removed 4 bases at V and 0 bases at J, leaving 5 bases unmatched. The part of the CDR3 DNA that was read is TGTGCCAGCAGTCCGGACTGGGGGGACGCAAACACCGGG. Its protein is CASSPDWGDANTG. The entire CDR3 reads CASSPDWGDANTGQLYF.

This clone has more than one count but fewer than ten. The gene names given are mouse names. CDR3 residues: CASSFSRTGGQDTQYF. The CDR3 DNA, read in part, is TGTGCCAGCAGTTTCTCTCGGACTGGGGGACAAGAC. The V call is TRBV14, the J call TRBJ2-5; 10 bases map to TRBD2. The read halts 4 residues ahead of the CDR3 end, with the missing end drawn from the germline J gene. Losses at the gene ends were 0 bases for V and 3 bases for J; bases not matched to a gene: 4. CDR3 length: 16 residues. CDR1 is SGHDT, CDR2 FRDEAV, per germline.

This clone was picked up many times. Mouse gene names and germline throughout. The missing CDR3 end, 4 residues past where the read stops, is filled in from the germline J gene. This sequence joins TRBV13-3 and TRBJ2-5; 7 bases fit TRBD2. The CDR3 is 14 amino acids. CDR1 is NNHDY and CDR2 is SYVADS in the germline V gene. The covered CDR3 bases are TGTGCCAGCAGTGATTCGGACTGGAGGGAC. This encodes CASSDSDWRD. The entire CDR3 protein is CASSDSDWRDTQYF. The complete variable domain, with remaining parts taken from reference TRBV13-3 and TRBJ2-5, reads EAAVTQSPRSKVAVTGGKVTLSCHQTNNHDYMYWYRQDTGHGLRLIHYSYVADSTEKGDIPDGYKASRPSQENFSLILELASLSQTAVYFCASSDSDWRDTQYFGPGTRLLVL.